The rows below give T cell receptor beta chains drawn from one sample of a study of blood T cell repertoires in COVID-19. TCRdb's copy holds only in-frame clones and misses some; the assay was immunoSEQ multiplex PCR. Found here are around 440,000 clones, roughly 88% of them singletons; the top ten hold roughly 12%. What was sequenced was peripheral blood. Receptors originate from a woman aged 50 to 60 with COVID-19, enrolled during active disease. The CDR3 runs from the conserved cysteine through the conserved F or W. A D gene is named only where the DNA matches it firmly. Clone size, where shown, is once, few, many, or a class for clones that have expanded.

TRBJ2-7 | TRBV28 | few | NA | CASSSDSYEQYF | TGTGCCAGCAGCTCGGACAGCTACGAGCAGTACTTC
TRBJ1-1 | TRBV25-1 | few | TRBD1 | CASSGGQAPNTEAFF | TGTGCCAGCAGTGGGGGACAGGCCCCGAACACTGAAGCTTTCTTT
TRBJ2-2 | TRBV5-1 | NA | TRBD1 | CASSLMTGRNTGELFF | TGCGCCAGCAGCCTGATGACAGGGAGAAACACCGGGGAGCTGTTTTTT
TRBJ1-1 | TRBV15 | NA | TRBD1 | CATSRTTGVGEAFF | TGTGCCACCAGCCGAACTACAGGGGTAGGTGAAGCTTTCTTT
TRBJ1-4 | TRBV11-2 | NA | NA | CASSLVRATNEKLFF | TGTGCCAGCAGCTTAGTACGCGCAACTAATGAAAAACTGTTTTTT
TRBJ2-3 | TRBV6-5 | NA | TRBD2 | CASSLTSGRLGDTQYF | TGTGCCAGCAGTTTGACTAGCGGGCGCCTGGGAGATACGCAGTATTTT
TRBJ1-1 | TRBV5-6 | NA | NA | CASSLEGTEAFF | TGTGCCAGCAGCTTGGAGGGGACTGAAGCTTTCTTT
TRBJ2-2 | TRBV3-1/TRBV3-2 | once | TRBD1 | CASSLRQGAGELFF | TGTGCCAGCAGCCTCCGACAGGGTGCCGGGGAGCTGTTTTTT
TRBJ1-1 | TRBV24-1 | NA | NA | CATSDGVGGLGTEAFF | TGTGCCACCAGTGATGGAGTCGGAGGTCTGGGCACTGAAGCTTTCTTT
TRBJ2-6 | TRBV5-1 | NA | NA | CASTPGQLSGANVLTF | TGCGCCAGCACCCCGGGACAACTCTCTGGGGCCAACGTCCTGACTTTC
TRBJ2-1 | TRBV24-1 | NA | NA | CATSDPGTYNEQFF | TGTGCCACCAGTGACCCCGGGACCTACAATGAGCAGTTCTTC
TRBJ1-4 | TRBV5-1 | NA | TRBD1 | CASSLGQGSEKLFF | TGCGCCAGCAGCTTGGGACAGGGGTCTGAAAAACTGTTTTTT
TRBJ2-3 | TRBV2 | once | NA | CASDRDTQYF | TGTGCCAGCGACAGAGATACGCAGTATTTT
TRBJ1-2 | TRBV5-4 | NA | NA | CASSAVALYGYTF | TGTGCCAGCAGCGCCGTAGCTCTTTATGGCTACACCTTC
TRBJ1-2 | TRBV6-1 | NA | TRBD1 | CASSERGQIYGYTF | TGTGCCAGCAGTGAGAGGGGGCAGATCTATGGCTACACCTTC
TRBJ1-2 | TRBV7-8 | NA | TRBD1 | CASSLATGTGIYFYGYTF | TGTGCCAGCAGCTTGGCCACCGGGACAGGGATATATTTCTATGGCTACACCTTC
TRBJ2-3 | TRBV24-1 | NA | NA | CATSGEQGASTDTQYF | TGTGCCACCAGTGGGGAACAGGGAGCGAGCACAGATACGCAGTATTTT
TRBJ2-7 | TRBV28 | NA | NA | CASRTIMLDEQYF | TGTGCCAGCAGGACCATCATGCTAGACGAGCAGTACTTC
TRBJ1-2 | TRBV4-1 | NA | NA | CASSQEIRTGRAGYTF | TGCGCCAGCAGCCAAGAAATTCGAACAGGGCGGGCCGGCTACACCTTC
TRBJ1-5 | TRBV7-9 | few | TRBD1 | CASSPGQGVVNQPQHF | TGTGCCAGCAGCCCAGGACAGGGTGTTGTTAATCAGCCCCAGCATTTT
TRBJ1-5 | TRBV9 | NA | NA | CASSTKGPSGPQHF | TGTGCCAGCAGCACTAAGGGGCCCTCGGGGCCCCAGCATTTT
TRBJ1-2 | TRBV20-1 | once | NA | CSARDGGGYTF | TGCAGTGCTAGAGATGGGGGCGGCTACACCTTC
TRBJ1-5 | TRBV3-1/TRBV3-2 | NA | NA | CASSQGRSQPQHF | TGTGCCAGCAGTCAGGGAAGGAGCCAGCCCCAGCATTTT
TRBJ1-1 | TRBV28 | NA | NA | CASSFTGSSEAFF | TGTGCCAGCAGTTTTACAGGGAGTTCTGAAGCTTTCTTT
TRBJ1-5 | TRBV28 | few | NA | CASSPTRGQHF | TGTGCCAGCAGCCCGACCAGGGGCCAGCATTTT
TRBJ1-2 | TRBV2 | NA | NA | CASSEAQLVTYYGYTF | TGTGCCAGCAGTGAAGCTCAGTTGGTCACCTACTATGGCTACACCTTC
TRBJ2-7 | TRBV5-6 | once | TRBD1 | CASSSGTGSPTHEQYF | TGTGCCAGCAGCTCTGGGACAGGGTCCCCAACCCACGAGCAGTACTTC
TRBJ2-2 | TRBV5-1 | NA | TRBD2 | CASSLLASGGYTGELFF | TGCGCCAGCAGCTTGTTGGCTAGCGGGGGGTACACCGGGGAGCTGTTTTTT
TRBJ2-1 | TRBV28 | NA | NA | CASSVRQLGEVF | TGTGCCAGCAGTGTTCGACAGCTAGGGGAGGTCTTC
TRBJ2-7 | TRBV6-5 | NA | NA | CASRDFLAYEQYF | TGTGCCAGCAGGGACTTCCTTGCCTACGAGCAGTACTTC
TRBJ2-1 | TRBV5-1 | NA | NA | CASSLYNEQFF | TGCGCCAGCAGCCTTTACAATGAGCAGTTCTTC
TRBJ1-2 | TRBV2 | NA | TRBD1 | CASTELRTGISGYTF | TGTGCCAGCACCGAGCTTCGGACAGGAATTAGCGGCTACACCTTC
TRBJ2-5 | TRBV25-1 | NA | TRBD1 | CASSPTGGETQYF | TGTGCCAGCAGTCCGACAGGGGGGGAGACCCAGTACTTC
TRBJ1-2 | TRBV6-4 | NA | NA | CASSDSEGGGYTF | TGTGCCAGCAGTGACTCCGAGGGCGGCGGCTACACCTTC
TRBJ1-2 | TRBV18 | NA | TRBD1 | CASSAYTGGVDGYTF | TGTGCCAGCTCCGCGTATACAGGGGGCGTAGATGGCTACACCTTC
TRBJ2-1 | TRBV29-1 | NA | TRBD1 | CSVVVHRGTGNRNEQFF | TGCAGCGTTGTAGTCCACCGAGGGACAGGGAACCGGAATGAGCAGTTCTTC
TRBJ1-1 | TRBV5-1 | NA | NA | CASSLPVAGTEAFF | TGCGCCAGCAGCTTGCCAGTCGCAGGGACTGAAGCTTTCTTT
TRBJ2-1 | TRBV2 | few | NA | CASSLDRGAGYNEQFF | TGTGCCAGCAGTCTAGATCGGGGGGCCGGGTACAATGAGCAGTTCTTC
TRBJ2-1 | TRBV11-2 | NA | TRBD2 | CASSGGTSGGRYNEQFF | TGTGCCAGCAGCGGCGGGACTAGCGGGGGGAGGTACAATGAGCAGTTCTTC
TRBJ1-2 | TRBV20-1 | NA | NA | CSASPPENYGYTF | TGCAGTGCTAGTCCCCCGGAGAACTATGGCTACACCTTC
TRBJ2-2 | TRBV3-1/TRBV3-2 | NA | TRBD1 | CASSRGTGYTGELFF | TGTGCCAGCAGCCGAGGGACAGGGTACACCGGGGAGCTGTTTTTT
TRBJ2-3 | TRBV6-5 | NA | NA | CASRGMDTQYF | TGTGCCAGCCGCGGGATGGATACGCAGTATTTT